Listed below are T cell receptor beta chains from one sample, sequenced in a study of T cell changes during pregnancy in multiple sclerosis. Repertoires were generated with immunoSEQ multiplex PCR, while TCRdb's copy carries only in-frame clones and drops some. The sample yields approximately 70,000 clones, approximately 92% seen once. Here the sequenced sample was peripheral blood, taken in the first trimester of pregnancy. These receptors were obtained from a female donor with multiple sclerosis, enrolled in a pregnancy study. CDR3s include the opening cysteine and the closing phenylalanine or tryptophan. Fields, in order: V gene, J gene, D gene, clone size, CDR3 protein, CDR3 DNA. A D gene is named only where the DNA matches it firmly. The size field is filled for only some rows; it gives once, few, many or a size class.

V: TRBV18; J: TRBJ1-2; D: .; size: .; CDR3: CASSPPRENYGYTF; DNA: TGTGCCAGCTCACCACCACGAGAGAACTATGGCTACACCTTC
V: TRBV19; J: TRBJ2-7; D: TRBD2; size: .; CDR3: CASTRTSGGSEQYF; DNA: TGTGCCAGTACCCGGACTAGCGGGGGTAGCGAGCAGTACTTC
V: TRBV19; J: TRBJ1-5; D: .; size: .; CDR3: CASTGGNGNQPQHF; DNA: TGTGCCAGTACAGGAGGGAATGGCAATCAGCCCCAGCATTTT
V: TRBV6-1; J: TRBJ2-5; D: .; size: .; CDR3: CASSGGERETQYF; DNA: TGTGCCAGCAGTGGGGGGGAGAGAGAGACCCAGTACTTC
V: TRBV6-6; J: TRBJ1-4; D: .; size: .; CDR3: CASSKTTGLNEKLFF; DNA: TGTGCCAGCAGTAAAACCACAGGGCTAAATGAAAAACTGTTTTTT
V: TRBV28; J: TRBJ2-3; D: .; size: .; CDR3: CASTLAGRDTQYF; DNA: TGTGCCAGCACGCTGGCGGGGCGGGATACGCAGTATTTT
V: TRBV15; J: TRBJ2-3; D: .; size: .; CDR3: CATSRDGTREMVQDTQYF; DNA: TGTGCCACCAGCAGAGATGGGACCCGGGAGATGGTACAAGATACGCAGTATTTT
V: TRBV5-1; J: TRBJ2-3; D: .; size: .; CDR3: CASRGGTGSTDTQYF; DNA: TGCGCCAGCAGGGGAGGGACAGGTAGCACAGATACGCAGTATTTT
V: TRBV7-9; J: TRBJ2-3; D: TRBD2; size: .; CDR3: CASSLWRGSGSLTDTQYF; DNA: TGTGCCAGCAGCTTGTGGAGGGGTAGCGGGAGTCTCACAGATACGCAGTATTTT
V: TRBV7-9; J: TRBJ2-3; D: TRBD1; size: .; CDR3: CASSLPDRGPDTQYF; DNA: TGTGCCAGCAGCTTACCCGACAGGGGCCCAGATACGCAGTATTTT
V: TRBV28; J: TRBJ1-4; D: TRBD1; size: .; CDR3: CASSSGQGASLNKLFF; DNA: TGTGCCAGCAGCTCGGGACAGGGGGCTTCCTTGAACAAACTGTTTTTT
V: TRBV7-2; J: TRBJ1-6; D: .; size: few; CDR3: CASSYTRTPLHF; DNA: TGTGCCAGCAGTTACACCAGAACACCCCTCCACTTT
V: TRBV10-2; J: TRBJ2-7; D: TRBD1; size: once; CDR3: CASSESMDRGRTSHLF; DNA: TGCGCCAGCAGTGAGTCGATGGACAGGGGGCGGACGAGCCATCTCTTC
V: TRBV28; J: TRBJ1-2; D: .; size: .; CDR3: CASSTRTEANYGYTF; DNA: TGTGCCAGCAGCACCCGGACAGAAGCCAACTATGGCTACACCTTC
V: TRBV21-1; J: TRBJ2-7; D: .; size: .; CDR3: CASSKAGSYEQYF; DNA: TGTGCCAGCAGCAAAGCGGGCAGCTACGAGCAGTACTTC
V: TRBV27; J: TRBJ2-6; D: .; size: .; CDR3: CASSSRRSSGANVLTF; DNA: TGTGCCAGCAGTTCAAGGCGGAGCTCTGGGGCCAACGTCCTGACTTTC
V: TRBV7-9; J: TRBJ2-7; D: TRBD1; size: .; CDR3: CASSSRPGQSNLSSYEQYF; DNA: TGTGCCAGCAGCTCGAGACCGGGACAGTCCAATCTTAGCTCCTACGAGCAGTACTTC
V: TRBV5-1; J: TRBJ2-5; D: TRBD1; size: .; CDR3: CASSPGTGEETQYF; DNA: TGCGCCAGCAGCCCAGGGACAGGGGAAGAGACCCAGTACTTC
V: TRBV4-2; J: TRBJ2-7; D: TRBD2; size: once; CDR3: CASSQASLGLAGGQSSYEQYF; DNA: TGTGCCAGCAGCCAAGCCTCACTGGGACTAGCGGGGGGCCAGAGCTCCTACGAGCAGTACTTC
V: TRBV19; J: TRBJ1-5; D: .; size: .; CDR3: CASSILGANQPQHF; DNA: TGTGCCAGTAGTATACTGGGGGCGAATCAGCCCCAGCATTTT
V: TRBV2; J: TRBJ2-7; D: .; size: .; CDR3: CASSSDSLYEQYF; DNA: TGTGCCAGCAGTTCCGACAGCCTATACGAGCAGTACTTC
V: TRBV9; J: TRBJ2-1; D: .; size: .; CDR3: CASSVVTATYNEQFF; DNA: TGTGCCAGCAGCGTAGTTACCGCGACCTACAATGAGCAGTTCTTC
V: TRBV5-8; J: TRBJ1-5; D: TRBD1; size: .; CDR3: CASTLTGGSNQPQHF; DNA: TGTGCCAGCACGTTGACAGGGGGCAGCAATCAGCCCCAGCATTTT
V: TRBV6-1; J: TRBJ1-5; D: .; size: .; CDR3: CASSDRSGQPQHF; DNA: TGTGCCAGCAGTGACAGGTCCGGTCAGCCCCAGCATTTT
V: TRBV4-1; J: TRBJ2-1; D: .; size: .; CDR3: CASSQDESRGEQFF; DNA: TGCGCCAGCAGCCAAGATGAAAGCCGGGGTGAGCAGTTCTTC
V: TRBV5-6; J: TRBJ1-3; D: .; size: .; CDR3: CASSPTGGTGNTIYF; DNA: TGTGCCAGCAGCCCCACCGGGGGAACTGGAAACACCATATATTTT
V: TRBV5-1; J: TRBJ1-1; D: TRBD1; size: few; CDR3: CASSEQGGTEAFF; DNA: TGCGCCAGCAGTGAGCAGGGGGGCACTGAAGCTTTCTTT
V: TRBV6-6; J: TRBJ1-4; D: .; size: once; CDR3: CATGIQGEPNEKLFF; DNA: TGTGCCACCGGTATACAGGGAGAGCCTAATGAAAAACTGTTTTTT
V: TRBV19; J: TRBJ2-3; D: .; size: .; CDR3: CATQGFADTQYF; DNA: TGTGCCACCCAGGGGTTTGCGGATACGCAGTATTTT
V: TRBV10-1; J: TRBJ1-1; D: .; size: .; CDR3: CASSALGRGTEAFF; DNA: TGCGCCAGCAGTGCGCTCGGACGGGGCACTGAAGCTTTCTTT
V: TRBV6-5; J: TRBJ1-1; D: .; size: few; CDR3: CASSYSTGTEAFF; DNA: TGTGCCAGCAGTTACTCGACGGGGACTGAAGCTTTCTTT
V: TRBV9; J: TRBJ1-2; D: .; size: .; CDR3: CASSVGQGYGYTF; DNA: TGTGCCAGCAGCGTCGGGCAGGGCTATGGCTACACCTTC
V: TRBV6-6; J: TRBJ2-7; D: TRBD2; size: .; CDR3: CASSYITGLAGAEQYF; DNA: TGTGCCAGCAGTTATATTACGGGACTAGCGGGAGCCGAGCAGTACTTC
V: TRBV7-2; J: TRBJ2-2; D: .; size: .; CDR3: CASSLPSTGELFF; DNA: TGTGCCAGCAGCTTGCCGAGCACCGGGGAGCTGTTTTTT
V: TRBV7-2; J: TRBJ2-3; D: .; size: .; CDR3: CASSPIPSEEYF; DNA: TGTGCCAGCAGCCCGATTCCTAGTGAGGAGTATTTT
V: TRBV5-4; J: TRBJ2-2; D: TRBD2; size: .; CDR3: CASRPSGTNTGELFF; DNA: TGTGCCAGCAGACCCAGCGGGACGAACACCGGGGAGCTGTTTTTT
V: TRBV5-4; J: TRBJ2-5; D: .; size: .; CDR3: CASSLQQGNPKQETQYF; DNA: TGTGCCAGCAGCTTGCAGCAGGGCAACCCGAAACAGGAGACCCAGTACTTC
V: TRBV11-3; J: TRBJ1-1; D: .; size: .; CDR3: CASSSDGGEAFF; DNA: TGTGCCAGCAGCTCGGATGGCGGGGAAGCTTTCTTT
V: TRBV7-9; J: TRBJ2-3; D: TRBD2; size: .; CDR3: CASSPRGLAGATTQYF; DNA: TGTGCCAGCAGCCCGCGGGGACTAGCGGGAGCCACCACGCAGTATTTT
V: TRBV11-2; J: TRBJ2-3; D: TRBD2; size: .; CDR3: CASSPGALAGADTQYF; DNA: TGTGCCAGCAGCCCGGGGGCACTAGCGGGGGCAGATACGCAGTATTTT
V: TRBV27; J: TRBJ2-3; D: .; size: .; CDR3: CASSLSLSTDTQYF; DNA: TGTGCCAGCAGTTTATCCTTGTCCACAGATACGCAGTATTTT
V: TRBV9; J: TRBJ2-3; D: TRBD1; size: .; CDR3: CASSPKTGGVTDTQYF; DNA: TGTGCCAGCAGCCCTAAGACAGGGGGGGTCACAGATACGCAGTATTTT
V: TRBV13; J: TRBJ1-1; D: .; size: once; CDR3: CASSLVRDTEAFF; DNA: TGTGCCAGCAGCTTAGTGAGGGATACTGAAGCTTTCTTT
V: TRBV9; J: TRBJ2-1; D: .; size: .; CDR3: CASSSGSYNEQFF; DNA: TGTGCCAGCAGCTCCGGCTCCTACAATGAGCAGTTCTTC
V: TRBV27; J: TRBJ1-2; D: TRBD1; size: .; CDR3: CASSPQGGYYGYTF; DNA: TGTGCCAGCAGTCCTCAGGGGGGATACTATGGCTACACCTTC
V: TRBV21-1; J: TRBJ2-3; D: .; size: .; CDR3: CASSKVFEFGVTQYF; DNA: TGTGCCAGCAGCAAAGTTTTCGAATTCGGGGTAACGCAGTATTTT
V: TRBV6-5; J: TRBJ1-5; D: .; size: .; CDR3: CASSPLQASNQPQHF; DNA: TGTGCCAGCAGCCCCCTCCAGGCTAGCAATCAGCCCCAGCATTTT
V: TRBV21-1; J: TRBJ1-1; D: .; size: .; CDR3: CASSRGTENTEAFF; DNA: TGTGCCAGCAGCAGAGGGACAGAGAACACTGAAGCTTTCTTT
V: TRBV10-2; J: TRBJ2-7; D: TRBD1; size: .; CDR3: CASSGAGQGVNEQYF; DNA: TGCGCCAGCAGTGGGGCGGGACAGGGGGTGAACGAGCAGTACTTC
V: TRBV11-2; J: TRBJ2-1; D: TRBD2; size: .; CDR3: CASSLEASGGYNEQFF; DNA: TGTGCCAGCAGCTTAGAAGCTAGCGGGGGCTACAATGAGCAGTTCTTC
V: TRBV6-1; J: TRBJ1-4; D: TRBD1; size: .; CDR3: CASSARTGEKLFF; DNA: TGTGCCAGCAGTGCCAGGACAGGGGAAAAACTGTTTTTT
V: TRBV6-5; J: TRBJ1-2; D: .; size: .; CDR3: CASSYVGAGVWYGYTF; DNA: TGTGCCAGCAGTTACGTGGGGGCAGGGGTCTGGTATGGCTACACCTTC
V: TRBV10-3; J: TRBJ2-3; D: TRBD1; size: .; CDR3: CAISATGVFTDTQYF; DNA: TGTGCCATCAGTGCGACAGGGGTATTCACAGATACGCAGTATTTT
V: TRBV2; J: TRBJ1-2; D: TRBD1; size: once; CDR3: CASSGQGTYGYTF; DNA: TGTGCCAGCAGTGGACAGGGTACCTATGGCTACACCTTC
V: TRBV5-8; J: TRBJ1-1; D: .; size: .; CDR3: CASSLVRAFF; DNA: TGTGCCAGCAGCTTGGTGAGAGCTTTCTTT
V: TRBV18; J: TRBJ2-7; D: TRBD1; size: few; CDR3: CASSPGQSYEQYF; DNA: TGTGCCAGCTCACCGGGACAGTCCTACGAGCAGTACTTC
V: TRBV6-5; J: TRBJ1-2; D: .; size: few; CDR3: CASRDTGNSNYGYTF; DNA: TGTGCCAGCAGGGATACAGGGAACTCTAATTATGGCTACACCTTC
V: TRBV7-9; J: TRBJ1-2; D: TRBD1; size: .; CDR3: CASSLGLGQGRTPNYGYTF; DNA: TGTGCCAGCAGCTTAGGCCTCGGACAGGGTCGTACTCCTAACTATGGCTACACCTTC
V: TRBV29-1; J: TRBJ2-3; D: .; size: .; CDR3: CSVRQPTDTQYF; DNA: TGCAGCGTACGACAGCCCACAGATACGCAGTATTTT